The source of this T cell receptor beta chain is a study of cytomegalovirus exposure and HLA in healthy donors. Whole-study results and caveats: Later on, a genetic analysis was performed. It linked a missense variant in DCLRE1C with V- and J-gene trimming of TCR beta.

The PCR was carried out with 60 Vbeta primers and 13 Jbeta primers. The protocol was immunoSEQ multiplex PCR, while the TCRdb copy is restricted to in-frame clones and leaves out a portion. The sample consists of roughly 120,000 clones, less than 75% of them appearing once. This clone was detected a few times. As yet, its antigen is unknown. The CDR3 loop spans 15 amino acids. V lost 6 bases to trimming and J lost 2 bases, with 15 bases between them. Germline CDR1 and CDR2: MNHNY and SVGAGI (reference sequence). The source material was PBMCs. The sequence derives from a middle-aged woman in good health and CMV-seronegative. The rearrangement uses TRBV6-6 and TRBJ2-3; TRBD1 might be the D (6 bases). CDR3 sequence reads: CASRPGTTDTDTQYF. The CDR3 DNA reads TGTGCCAGCAGACCCGGGACAACAGACACAGATACGCAGTATTTT.